This T cell receptor (beta chain) was recorded in a study of blood T cells in healthy people across ages. Study-wide results and limits: Expanded clonotype changes were possibly confounded by unknown donor CMV status. In long-lived donors, naive CD4+ cell counts and diversity exceeded those of aged donors.

Total RNA extraction produced at least 5.5 micrograms (per sample) for the study. The second PCR ran roughly 7 to 11 cycles with a sample-barcoded 5' primer and J-beta primers. CDR3-containing paired-end reads numbered at least 2.5 million in each sample. Each CDR3 protein is one row after TCRdb ran MiXCR on the 5' RACE reads. The sample contains around 800,000 distinct CDR3 sequences, roughly 44% of which appear only once. A single count supports this clonotype. The antigen remains undetermined. Looked up from germline, CDR1 is SGHVS and CDR2 is FQNEAQ. Deletions cut 2 bases from V and 3 bases from J, with 11 bases between. The length of the CDR3 is 14 residues.

Sequencing was performed on blood. This TCR derives from a man between 60 and 75 years old in good health. The chain links TRBV7-8 to TRBJ2-7, with D unresolved. The CDR3 protein is CASSLKSSYYEQYF. In DNA, the CDR3 is TGTGCCAGCAGCTTAAAGTCCTCCTACTACGAGCAGTACTTC.